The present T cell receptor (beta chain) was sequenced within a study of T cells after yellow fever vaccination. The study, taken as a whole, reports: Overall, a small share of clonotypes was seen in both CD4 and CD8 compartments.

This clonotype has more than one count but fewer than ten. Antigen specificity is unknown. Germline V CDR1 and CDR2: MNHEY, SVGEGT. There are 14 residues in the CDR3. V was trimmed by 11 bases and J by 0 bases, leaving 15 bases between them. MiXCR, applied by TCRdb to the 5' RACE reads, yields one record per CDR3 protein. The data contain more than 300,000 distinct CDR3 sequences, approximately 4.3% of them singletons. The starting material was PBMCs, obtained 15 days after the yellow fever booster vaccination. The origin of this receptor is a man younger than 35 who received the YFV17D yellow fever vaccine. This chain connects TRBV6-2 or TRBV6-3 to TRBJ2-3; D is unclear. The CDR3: CAVYDRRSTDTQYF. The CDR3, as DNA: TGTGCCGTCTACGACCGGCGCAGCACAGATACGCAGTATTTT.